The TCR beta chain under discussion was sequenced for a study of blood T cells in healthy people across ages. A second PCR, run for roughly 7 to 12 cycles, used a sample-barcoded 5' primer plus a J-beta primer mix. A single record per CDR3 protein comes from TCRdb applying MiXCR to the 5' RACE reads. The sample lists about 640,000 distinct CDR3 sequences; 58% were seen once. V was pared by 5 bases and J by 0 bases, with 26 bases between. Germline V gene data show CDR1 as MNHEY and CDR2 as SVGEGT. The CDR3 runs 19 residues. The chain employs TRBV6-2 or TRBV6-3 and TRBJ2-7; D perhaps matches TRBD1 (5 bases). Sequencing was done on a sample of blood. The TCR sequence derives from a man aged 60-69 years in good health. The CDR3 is CASSRFSGQGITYSYEQYF. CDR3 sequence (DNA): TGTGCCAGCAGTAGGTTTTCTGGGCAGGGAATAACCTACTCCTACGAGCAGTACTTC.